What follows are 24 T cell receptor beta chains derived from one specimen sequenced in a study of PD-1 blockade in classical Hodgkin lymphoma. Repertoires were generated with immunoSEQ multiplex PCR, while TCRdb's copy carries only in-frame clones and drops some. Among 9,500 to 12,000 clones listed, more than 75% were seen once. In every patient, relapse followed autologous stem cell transplantation, while exposure to brentuximab vedotin differed. Source: peripheral blood mononuclear cells (PBMCs), taken at baseline. All receptors derive from a human donor with classical Hodgkin lymphoma.

The V gene is TRBV7-9, the J gene TRBJ1-2, with TRBD1 matching over 8 bases. V trimming: 1 base; J trimming: 2 bases; junction bases outside the gene matches: 0. The CDR3 spans 14 residues. Germline CDR1 and CDR2: SEHNR and FQNEAQ (reference sequence). The CDR3 loop reads CASSLGTGNYGYTF. The CDR3 DNA is TGTGCCAGCAGCTTAGGGACAGGGAACTATGGCTACACCTTC.

This rearrangement joins TRBV30 to TRBJ2-1, with 10 bases that match TRBD2. The length of the CDR3 is 15 residues. Trimming at V came to 1 base and at J to 9 bases, leaving 9 bases not matched to a gene. Germline V gives CDR1 GTSNPN, CDR2 SVGIG (reference sequence). The CDR3 DNA reads TGTGCCTGGAGTGAGGCTCAGAGCGGGGGGGGTGAGCAGTTCTTC. It specifies CAWSEAQSGGGEQFF.

This chain links TRBV7-8 with TRBJ2-7; D is possibly TRBD2 (5 bases). The germline V gene has CDR1 SGHVS and CDR2 FQNEAQ. The CDR3 is 15 amino acids. Trimming shortened V by 0 bases and J by 3 bases, and 12 bases separated the two germline ends. CDR3 nucleotide sequence: TGTGCCAGCAGCTTAGCGGCGGGTTACAGCTACGAGCAGTACTTC. It is translated as CASSLAAGYSYEQYF.

This chain joins TRBV7-9 and TRBJ1-5; TRBD1 agrees at 8 bases. The V gene end was trimmed by 5 bases and the J gene end by 2 bases; junction bases not matched to a gene: 5. CDR1 SEHNR and CDR2 FQNEAQ come from the germline V gene (reference sequence). The CDR3 loop spans 15 amino acids. The CDR3 spells CASSPSGQGNQPQHF. The DNA of the CDR3 is TGTGCCAGCAGCCCATCGGGACAGGGCAATCAGCCCCAGCATTTT. The full variable domain, completed using reference TRBV7-9 and TRBJ1-5, is DTGVSQNPRHKITKRGQNVTFRCDPISEHNRLYWYRQTLGQGPEFLTYFQNEAQLEKSRLLSDRFSAERPKGSFSTLEIQRTEQGDSAMYLCASSPSGQGNQPQHFGDGTRLSIL.

For this clone: The junction shows a germline mismatch at one end, possibly a read error. The rearrangement links TRBV6-5 to TRBJ2-5, with 11 positions matching TRBD1. From germline, CDR1 is MNHEY and CDR2 SVGAGI. The length of the CDR3 is 15 residues. The CDR3 region has the DNA TGTGCCAGCAGGGGACAGGGGGTTCCCACGGAGATCCAGTACTTC. It codes for CASRGQGVPTEIQYF.

This clone was seen a few times. The rearrangement joins TRBV7-3 to TRBJ2-2; D perhaps matches TRBD2 (6 bases). V was trimmed by 5 bases and J by 6 bases, leaving 7 bases between them. This CDR3 is 12 amino acids long. Germline V lookup: CDR1 SGHTA, CDR2 FQGTGA. The DNA for the CDR3 is TGTGCCAGCAGCCGGGGGTCCGGGGAGCTGTTTTTT. As protein: CASSRGSGELFF.

The chain couples TRBV30 to TRBJ1-3; 8 positions match TRBD1. Germline V gene lookup returns CDR1 GTSNPN and CDR2 SVGIG (reference sequence). Losses at the gene ends were 0 bases for V and 0 bases for J; bases not matched to a gene: 7. The CDR3 extends over 17 amino acids. The CDR3 DNA sequence: TGTGCCTGGAGTGTAAGCTACAGGGGGACCTCTGGAAACACCATATATTTT. Its protein product is CAWSVSYRGTSGNTIYF.

The chain is built from TRBV7-9 and TRBJ1-1, with D possibly matching TRBD1 (6 bases). This CDR3 has 15 residues. Trimming removed 0 bases from V and 1 base from J, with 9 bases in between. Germline loops: CDR1 SEHNR, CDR2 FQNEAQ (reference sequence). CDR3 in amino acids: CASSLAGHSNTEAFF. CDR3 in DNA: TGTGCCAGCAGCTTAGCGGGACACTCGAACACTGAAGCTTTCTTT.

This chain links TRBV6-4 with TRBJ2-1; TRBD1 matches at 7 bases. Per germline, CDR1 MRHNA and CDR2 SNTAGT. The CDR3 loop spans 15 amino acids. The junction had 10 bases not matched to a gene; V was cut back by 5 bases and J by 6 bases. For the CDR3, the DNA is TGTGCCAGCAGTCCGGGACAGACCCCGCTCAATGAGCAGTTCTTC. Translating it yields CASSPGQTPLNEQFF.

V usage is TRBV6-4 and J usage is TRBJ1-1; 9 bases match TRBD1. From germline, CDR1 is MRHNA and CDR2 SNTAGT. V lost 7 bases and J lost 1; bases outside the gene matches: 7. The CDR3 spans 15 residues. For the CDR3, the DNA is TGTGCCAGCATCTACAGGGGGCAAAGGAACACTGAAGCTTTCTTT. Translation gives CASIYRGQRNTEAFF.

V is TRBV9 and J is TRBJ2-7; 12 bases map to TRBD2. This CDR3 is 16 amino acids long. The J segment lost 3 bases and the V segment lost 0 bases, leaving 4 bases of the junction unmatched. Germline assignment: CDR1 SGDLS and CDR2 YYNGEE. The DNA for the CDR3 is TGTGCCAGCAGCGTAGCTCCGGGACTAGCGGGCTACGAGCAGTACTTC. Protein sequence: CASSVAPGLAGYEQYF.

The chain links TRBV14 to TRBJ2-5, with D unclear. Trimming left V 1 base short and J 5 bases short, with 14 bases between. The CDR3 spans 15 residues. Looked up from germline, CDR1 is SGHDN and CDR2 is FVKESK. Written as DNA, the CDR3 is TGTGCCAGCAGCCAAGCCATCATGGGTCATGAGACCCAGTACTTC. Encoded protein: CASSQAIMGHETQYF.

The J gene is TRBJ1-1, the V gene TRBV18, with 7 bases aligning to TRBD1. CDR1 is KGHSH, CDR2 LQKENI, per germline. V shed 4 bases, J shed 0 bases, and the junction held 8 bases outside the gene matches. The CDR3 is 16 residues long. The CDR3 bases are TGTGCCAGCTCACGCCGGGGACAGACCTTGAACACTGAAGCTTTCTTT. Its translation: CASSRRGQTLNTEAFF.

V usage is TRBV28 and J usage is TRBJ1-6; D is unresolved. The CDR3 loop spans 13 amino acids. Germline V gene lookup returns CDR1 MDHEN and CDR2 SYDVKM. The germline V and J ends were trimmed by 10 bases and 8 bases, with 15 bases remaining between them. As DNA, the CDR3 is TGTGCCACCTCCACGGGGTCAGATTCACCCCTCCACTTT. Encoded protein: CATSTGSDSPLHF.

V usage is TRBV5-8 and J usage is TRBJ2-7; 9 nucleotides line up with TRBD2. The CDR3 covers 16 residues. Germline CDR1 and CDR2: SGHTS and YDEGEE. V shed 4 bases, J shed 4 bases, and the junction held 12 bases outside the gene matches. The CDR3 nucleotides are TGTGCCAGCAGCGAAGGGACTAGCTGGCTGGGGTACGAGCAGTACTTC. This translates into CASSEGTSWLGYEQYF.

This sequence joins TRBV29-1 and TRBJ1-1; 7 nucleotides align to TRBD1. The J segment lost 4 bases and the V segment lost 6 bases, leaving 2 bases of the junction unmatched. This CDR3 comprises 11 residues. Germline V gene data show CDR1 as SQVTM and CDR2 as ANQGSEA. CDR3 DNA sequence: TGCAGCGTGAGGGGGCCCACTGAAGCTTTCTTT. This gives the protein CSVRGPTEAFF.

The chain carries TRBV7-2 and TRBJ1-4; D ambiguous. This CDR3 is built from 13 residues. From germline, CDR1 is SGHTA and CDR2 FQGNSA. Trimming took 4 bases from V and 8 from J, leaving 11 bases between them. CDR3 region: CASSSAFREKLFF. The CDR3 DNA is TGTGCCAGCAGCTCAGCTTTTCGGGAAAAACTGTTTTTT.

Turning to this clone: A junction boundary mismatches the germline segment, possibly from a read error. V and J are TRBV7-7 and TRBJ2-5, with a tentative D call TRBD1 (5 bases). This CDR3 contains 13 residues. Per germline, CDR1 SSHAT and CDR2 FNYEAQ (reference sequence). The CDR3 is CASSLDIQETQYF. The CDR3, as DNA: TGTGCTAGCAGTTTGGACATCCAAGAGACCCAGTACTTC.

This chain uses TRBV4-3 with TRBJ1-2; D is undetermined. Germline V gene sequence: CDR1 LGHNA, CDR2 YSLEER. The CDR3 spans 15 residues. V lost 4 bases and J 4 bases, leaving 16 bases between the germline ends. As DNA, the CDR3 is TGCGCCAGCAGCCCTCGAGGCCCAACCCCCTATGGCTACACCTTC. The encoded protein is CASSPRGPTPYGYTF.

The chain employs TRBV5-1 and TRBJ1-2; TRBD1 agrees at 7 bases. This CDR3 spans 13 amino acids. The germline V gene has CDR1 SGHRS and CDR2 YFSETQ. The V and J ends lost 0 bases and 8 bases, in that order; junction bases with no gene match: 4. CDR3 coding DNA: TGCGCCAGCAGCTTGGCCCAGGGGGACGGCTACACCTTC. This gives the protein CASSLAQGDGYTF.

This clone has a single count. The chain uses TRBV7-4 and TRBJ2-5; 7 nucleotides align to TRBD1. The CDR3 has 18 residues. From germline, CDR1 is SGHVT and CDR2 SQSDAQ. V lost 6 bases to trimming and J lost 5 bases; unmatched junction nucleotides: 21. The chain's CDR3 is CASREQGTPDPIRETQYF. The CDR3 DNA reads as TGTGCCAGCAGGGAACAGGGGACACCGGACCCTATTCGGGAGACCCAGTACTTC.

The J gene is TRBJ2-3, the V gene TRBV10-3; 7 bases align to TRBD2. Germline V gene sequence: CDR1 ENHRY, CDR2 SYGVKD. J gave up 4 bases and V 3 bases, and 10 bases lay outside the gene matches. This CDR3 contains 16 residues. CDR3 sequence (DNA): TGTGCCATCAGTGAACTCGGGCGGGGAGGGTCAGATACGCAGTATTTT. Amino acids: CAISELGRGGSDTQYF.

J is TRBJ2-7 and V is TRBV29-1; the D is unclear. Germline V gives CDR1 SQVTM, CDR2 ANQGSEA. V was clipped by 4 bases and J by 2 bases, with 15 bases between them. The CDR3 is 14 amino acids. In nucleotides, the CDR3 is TGCAGCGTTGTCTCCTGGACGGACCCCTACGAGCAGTACTTC. Encoded protein: CSVVSWTDPYEQYF.

CDR3 in amino acids: CASSSPRQNQETQYF. In DNA form, the CDR3 reads TGTGCCAGCAGCTCCCCCAGACAGAACCAAGAGACCCAGTACTTC. The chain recombines TRBV5-4 with TRBJ2-5; perhaps TRBD1 as D (5 bases). This CDR3 is built from 15 residues. Germline loops: CDR1 SGHNT, CDR2 YYREEE (reference sequence). V lost 3 bases to trimming and J lost 0 bases, with 12 bases between them.